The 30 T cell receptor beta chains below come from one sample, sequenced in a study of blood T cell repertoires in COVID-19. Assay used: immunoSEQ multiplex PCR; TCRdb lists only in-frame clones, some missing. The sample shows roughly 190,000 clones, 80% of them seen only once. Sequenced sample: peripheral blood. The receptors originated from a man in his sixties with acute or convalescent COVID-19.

The CDR3, as DNA: TGTGCCAGCAGCTTAACTAGCGGGGGGGCTAGTAGGAATGAGCAGTTCTTC. Translated: CASSLTSGGASRNEQFF. V gene TRBV7-2 combines with J gene TRBJ2-1; TRBD2 aligns across 13 bases. V shed 2 bases and J 7 bases; nucleotides not matched to a gene: 8. Germline assignment: CDR1 SGHTA and CDR2 FQGNSA. The CDR3 totals 17 residues. Together with reference TRBV7-2 and TRBJ2-1, the CDR3 gives the full variable domain: GAGVSQSPSNKVTEKGKDVELRCDPISGHTALYWYRQSLGQGLEFLIYFQGNSAPDKSGLPSDRFSAERTGGSVSTLTIQRTQQEDSAVYLCASSLTSGGASRNEQFFGPGTRLTVL.

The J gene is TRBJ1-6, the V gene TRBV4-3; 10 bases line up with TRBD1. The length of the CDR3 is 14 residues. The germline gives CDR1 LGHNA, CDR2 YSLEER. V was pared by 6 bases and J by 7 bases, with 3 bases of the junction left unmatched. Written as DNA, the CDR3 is TGCGCCAGCAGAAAGGGACAGGGGAATTCACCCCTCCACTTT. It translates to CASRKGQGNSPLHF.

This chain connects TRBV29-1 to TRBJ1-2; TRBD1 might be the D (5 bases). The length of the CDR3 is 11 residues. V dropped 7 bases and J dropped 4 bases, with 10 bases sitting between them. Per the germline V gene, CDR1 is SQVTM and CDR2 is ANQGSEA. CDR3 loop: CSGRGGYGYTF. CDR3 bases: TGCAGCGGGAGGGGCGGCTATGGCTACACCTTC.

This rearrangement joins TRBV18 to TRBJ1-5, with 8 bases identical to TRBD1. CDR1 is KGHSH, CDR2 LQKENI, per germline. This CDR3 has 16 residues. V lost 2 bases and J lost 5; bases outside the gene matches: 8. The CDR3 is CASSPGTGGIDQPQHF. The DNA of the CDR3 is TGTGCCAGCTCACCAGGAACAGGGGGAATAGATCAGCCCCAGCATTTT. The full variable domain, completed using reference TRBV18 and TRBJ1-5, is NAGVMQNPRHLVRRRGQEARLRCSPMKGHSHVYWYRQLPEEGLKFMVYLQKENIIDESGMPKERFSAEFPKEGPSILRIQQVVRGDSAAYFCASSPGTGGIDQPQHFGDGTRLSIL.

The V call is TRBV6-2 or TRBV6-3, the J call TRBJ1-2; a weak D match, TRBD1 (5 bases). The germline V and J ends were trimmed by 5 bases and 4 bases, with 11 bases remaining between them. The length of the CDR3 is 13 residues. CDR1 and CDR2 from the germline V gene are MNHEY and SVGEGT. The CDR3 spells CASSPGTLYGYTF. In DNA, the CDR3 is TGTGCCAGCAGTCCCGGGACTCTCTATGGCTACACCTTC.

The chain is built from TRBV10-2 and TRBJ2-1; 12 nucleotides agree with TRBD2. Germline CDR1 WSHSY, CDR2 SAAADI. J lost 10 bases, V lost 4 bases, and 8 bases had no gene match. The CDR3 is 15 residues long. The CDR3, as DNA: TGCGCCAGCAGTGCGACTAGCGGGGGAACGGGGGAGCAGTTCTTC. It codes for CASSATSGGTGEQFF.

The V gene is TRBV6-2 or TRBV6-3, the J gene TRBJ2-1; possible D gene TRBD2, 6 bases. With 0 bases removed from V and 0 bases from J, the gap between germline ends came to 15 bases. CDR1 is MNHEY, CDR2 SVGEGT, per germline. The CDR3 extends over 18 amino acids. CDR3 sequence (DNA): TGTGCCAGCAGTTACTCGAGAGCAGCGGGCCGCTCCTACAATGAGCAGTTCTTC. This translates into CASSYSRAAGRSYNEQFF.

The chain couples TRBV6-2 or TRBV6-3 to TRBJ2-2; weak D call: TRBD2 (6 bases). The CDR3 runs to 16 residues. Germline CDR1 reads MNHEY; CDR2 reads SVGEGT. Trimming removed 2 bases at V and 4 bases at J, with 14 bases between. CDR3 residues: CASSYALLAATGELFF. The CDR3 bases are TGTGCCAGCAGTTACGCTTTACTAGCAGCCACCGGGGAGCTGTTTTTT.

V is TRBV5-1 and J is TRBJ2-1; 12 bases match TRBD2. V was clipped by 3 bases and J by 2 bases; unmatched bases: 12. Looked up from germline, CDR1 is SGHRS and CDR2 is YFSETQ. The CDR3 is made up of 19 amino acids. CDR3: CASSSQTPGLAGAYNEQFF. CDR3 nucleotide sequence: TGCGCCAGCAGCTCACAGACCCCGGGACTAGCGGGCGCCTACAATGAGCAGTTCTTC.

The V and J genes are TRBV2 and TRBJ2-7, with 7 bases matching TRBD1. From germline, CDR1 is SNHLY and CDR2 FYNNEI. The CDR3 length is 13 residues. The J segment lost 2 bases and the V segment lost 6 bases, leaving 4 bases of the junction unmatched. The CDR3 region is CASRKGQTYEQYF. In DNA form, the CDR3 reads TGTGCCAGCAGGAAGGGACAGACCTACGAGCAGTACTTC.

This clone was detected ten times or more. The DNA for the CDR3 is TGCGCCAGCAGCTTGGGTGCAGGGGTTAACACTGAAGCTTTCTTT. Protein sequence: CASSLGAGVNTEAFF. This chain uses TRBV5-1 with TRBJ1-1, with a possible D match to TRBD1 (6 bases). Trimming removed 0 bases from V and 2 bases from J, with 11 bases in between. The CDR3 consists of 15 residues. Germline V gives CDR1 SGHRS, CDR2 YFSETQ.

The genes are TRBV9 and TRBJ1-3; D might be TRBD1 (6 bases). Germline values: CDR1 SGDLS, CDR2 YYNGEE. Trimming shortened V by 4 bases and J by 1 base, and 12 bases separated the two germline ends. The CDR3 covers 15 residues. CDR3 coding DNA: TGTGCCAGCAGCCGAACAGGGCTATCTGGAAACACCATATATTTT. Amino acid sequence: CASSRTGLSGNTIYF. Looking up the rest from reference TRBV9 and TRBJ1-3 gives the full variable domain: DSGVTQTPKHLITATGQRVTLRCSPRSGDLSVYWYQQSLDQGLQFLIQYYNGEERAKGNILERFSAQQFPDLHSELNLSSLELGDSALYFCASSRTGLSGNTIYFGEGSWLTVV.

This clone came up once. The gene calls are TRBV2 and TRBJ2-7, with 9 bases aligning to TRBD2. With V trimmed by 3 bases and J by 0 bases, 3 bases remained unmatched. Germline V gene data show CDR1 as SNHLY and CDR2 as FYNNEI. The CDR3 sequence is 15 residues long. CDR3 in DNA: TGTGCCAGCAGTGAGGGTAGCGGGAGCTCCTACGAGCAGTACTTC. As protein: CASSEGSGSSYEQYF.

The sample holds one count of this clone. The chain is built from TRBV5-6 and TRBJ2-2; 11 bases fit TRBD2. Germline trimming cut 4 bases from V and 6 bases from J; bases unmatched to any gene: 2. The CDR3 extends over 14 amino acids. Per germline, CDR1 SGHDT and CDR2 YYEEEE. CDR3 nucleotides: TGTGCCAGCAGCCTACTAGCGGGGGCCGGGGAGCTGTTTTTT. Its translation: CASSLLAGAGELFF. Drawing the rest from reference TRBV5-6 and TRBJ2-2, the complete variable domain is DAGVTQSPTHLIKTRGQQVTLRCSPKSGHDTVSWYQQALGQGPQFIFQYYEEEERQRGNFPDRFSGHQFPNYSSELNVNALLLGDSALYLCASSLLAGAGELFFGEGSRLTVL.

The CDR3 nucleotides are TGTGCCAGCAGCTTGACAAGGGAGCGCAGTTACCAGCCCCAGCATTTT. Protein sequence: CASSLTRERSYQPQHF. The genes are TRBV5-6 and TRBJ1-5; no firm D call. V was clipped by 1 base and J by 7 bases, with 18 bases between them. CDR1 and CDR2 (germline): SGHDT, YYEEEE. The CDR3 is made up of 16 amino acids.

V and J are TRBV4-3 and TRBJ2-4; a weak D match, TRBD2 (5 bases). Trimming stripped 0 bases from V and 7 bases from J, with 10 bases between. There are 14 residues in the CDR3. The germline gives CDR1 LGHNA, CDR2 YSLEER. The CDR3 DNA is TGCGCCAGCAGCCAAGATAGCGTGGGGAACATTCAGTACTTC. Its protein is CASSQDSVGNIQYF.

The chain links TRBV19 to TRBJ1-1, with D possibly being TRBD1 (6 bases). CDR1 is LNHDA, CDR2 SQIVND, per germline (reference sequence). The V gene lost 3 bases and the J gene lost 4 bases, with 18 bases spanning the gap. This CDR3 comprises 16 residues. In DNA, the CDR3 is TGTGCCAGTAGTATTGGGTCCACAGGGTGGGGCACTGAAGCTTTCTTT. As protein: CASSIGSTGWGTEAFF.

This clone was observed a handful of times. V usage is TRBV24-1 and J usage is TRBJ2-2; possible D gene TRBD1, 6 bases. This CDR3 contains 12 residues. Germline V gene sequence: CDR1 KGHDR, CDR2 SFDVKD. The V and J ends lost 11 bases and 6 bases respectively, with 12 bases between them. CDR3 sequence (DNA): TGTGCCATTTCACAGGGACCCGGGGAGCTGTTTTTT. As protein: CAISQGPGELFF.

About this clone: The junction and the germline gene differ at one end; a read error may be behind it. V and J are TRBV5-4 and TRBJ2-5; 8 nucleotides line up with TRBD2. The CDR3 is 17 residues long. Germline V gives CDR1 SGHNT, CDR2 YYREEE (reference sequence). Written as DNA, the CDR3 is TGTGCCGGCAGCTTGGCGTTAAGGGCCCGGGGGGGAGAGACCCAGTACTTC. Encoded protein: CAGSLALRARGGETQYF. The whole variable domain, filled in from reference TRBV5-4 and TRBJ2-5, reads ETGVTQSPTHLIKTRGQQVTLRCSSQSGHNTVSWYQQALGQGPQFIFQYYREEENGRGNFPPRFSGLQFPNYSSELNVNALELDDSALYLCAGSLALRARGGETQYFGPGTRLLVL.

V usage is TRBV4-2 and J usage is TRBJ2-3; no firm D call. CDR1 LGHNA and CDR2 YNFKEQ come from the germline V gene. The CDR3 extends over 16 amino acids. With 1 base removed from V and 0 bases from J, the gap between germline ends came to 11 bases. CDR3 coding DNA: TGTGCCAGCAGCCAAGGGTGGGCAGGCAGCACAGATACGCAGTATTTT. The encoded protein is CASSQGWAGSTDTQYF.

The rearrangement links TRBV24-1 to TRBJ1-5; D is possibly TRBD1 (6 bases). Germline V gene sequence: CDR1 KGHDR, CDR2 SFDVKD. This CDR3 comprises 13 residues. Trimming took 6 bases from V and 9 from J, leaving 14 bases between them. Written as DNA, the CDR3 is TGTGCCACCAGTAGGGGGGGGAACATGCCCCAGCATTTT. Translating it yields CATSRGGNMPQHF.

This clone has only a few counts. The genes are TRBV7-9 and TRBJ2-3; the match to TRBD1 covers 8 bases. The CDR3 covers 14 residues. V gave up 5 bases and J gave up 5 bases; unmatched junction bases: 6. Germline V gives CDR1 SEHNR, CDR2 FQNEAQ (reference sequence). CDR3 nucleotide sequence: TGTGCCAGCAGCCCGGACAGGGACGGAGATACGCAGTATTTT. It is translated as CASSPDRDGDTQYF.

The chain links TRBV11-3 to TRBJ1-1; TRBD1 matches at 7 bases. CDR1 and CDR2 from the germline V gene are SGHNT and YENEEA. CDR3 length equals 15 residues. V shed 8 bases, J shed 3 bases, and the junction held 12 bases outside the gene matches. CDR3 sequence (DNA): TGTGCCAGCGTCAAAGCCGGGACAGAGGACACTGAAGCTTTCTTT. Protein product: CASVKAGTEDTEAFF.

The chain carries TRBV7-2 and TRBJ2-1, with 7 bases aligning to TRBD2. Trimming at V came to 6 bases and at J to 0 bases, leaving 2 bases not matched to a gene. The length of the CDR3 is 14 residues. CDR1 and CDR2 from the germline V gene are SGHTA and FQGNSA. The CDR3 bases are TGTGCCAGCAGGCCGGGGGGCTCCTACAATGAGCAGTTCTTC. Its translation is CASRPGGSYNEQFF.

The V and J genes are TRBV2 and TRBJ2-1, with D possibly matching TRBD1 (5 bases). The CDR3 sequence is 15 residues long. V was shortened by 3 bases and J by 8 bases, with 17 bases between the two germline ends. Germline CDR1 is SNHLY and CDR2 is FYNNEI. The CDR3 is CASSEYDRKSDEQFF. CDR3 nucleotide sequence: TGTGCCAGCAGTGAGTATGACAGAAAGAGCGATGAGCAGTTCTTC.

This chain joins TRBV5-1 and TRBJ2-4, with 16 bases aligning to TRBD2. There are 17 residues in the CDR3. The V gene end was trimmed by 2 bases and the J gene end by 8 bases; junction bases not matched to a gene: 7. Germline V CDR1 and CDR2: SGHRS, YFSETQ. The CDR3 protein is CASSLIPGTSGGDIQYF. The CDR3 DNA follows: TGCGCCAGCAGCTTAATACCCGGGACTAGCGGGGGGGACATTCAGTACTTC.

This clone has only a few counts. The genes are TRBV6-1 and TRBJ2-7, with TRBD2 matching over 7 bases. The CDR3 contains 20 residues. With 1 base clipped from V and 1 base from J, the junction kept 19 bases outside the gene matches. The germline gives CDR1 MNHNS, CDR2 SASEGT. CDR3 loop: CASSEVGRGLLGLYSYEQYF. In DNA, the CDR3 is TGTGCCAGCAGTGAAGTTGGGAGGGGTCTCTTAGGTCTGTATTCCTACGAGCAGTACTTC.

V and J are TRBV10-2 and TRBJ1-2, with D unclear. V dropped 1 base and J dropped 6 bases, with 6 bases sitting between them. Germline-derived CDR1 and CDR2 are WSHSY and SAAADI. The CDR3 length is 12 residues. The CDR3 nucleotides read TGCGCCAGCAGTGAGTGGGGAGATGGCTACACCTTC. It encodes CASSEWGDGYTF.

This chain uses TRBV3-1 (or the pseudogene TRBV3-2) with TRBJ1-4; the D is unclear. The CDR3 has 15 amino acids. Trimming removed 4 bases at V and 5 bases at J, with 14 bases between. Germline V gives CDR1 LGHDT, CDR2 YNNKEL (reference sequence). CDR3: CASSPQFRSNEKLFF. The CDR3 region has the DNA TGTGCCAGCAGCCCACAATTCAGATCGAATGAAAAACTGTTTTTT.

CDR3 region: CASSHSQPPLAGDYEQYF. The CDR3 DNA is TGCGCCAGCAGCCATTCCCAACCGCCGCTAGCGGGAGACTACGAGCAGTACTTC. This chain uses TRBV4-3 with TRBJ2-7; 10 bases match TRBD2. The ends lost 3 bases at V and 3 bases at J; junction bases unmatched: 14. This CDR3 has 18 amino acids. The germline V gene encodes CDR1 LGHNA and CDR2 YSLEER.